The 17 T cell receptor beta chains presented below share a single source sample, sequenced in a study of type 1 regulatory T cells. In TCRdb, the reads were re-called with MiXCR into one record per CDR3 protein. The repertoire consists of 80,000 to 100,000 distinct CDR3 sequences, with about 28% occurring once and the leading ten covering roughly 2.4%. Sequencing was carried out using CD4+ T cells, either the whole sample or a sorted fraction (not recorded which). All receptors come from a human donor in good health.

Concerning this clonotype itself: This may stem from a read error, because a much larger clone lies one nucleotide away. The CDR3 DNA reads TGTGCCAGCAGTTACGCAGGGGGCATCGGGGAGCTGTTTTTT. It specifies CASSYAGGIGELFF. The rearrangement uses TRBV6-5 and TRBJ2-2; TRBD1 matches 8 bases. Germline V gene data show CDR1 as MNHEY and CDR2 as SVGAGI. This CDR3 has 14 amino acids. V shed 2 bases, J shed 7 bases, and the junction held 3 bases outside the gene matches.

In regard to this clonotype: Sequence at one end of the junction differs from germline and may be a read error. V gene TRBV7-9 combines with J gene TRBJ2-2, with D maybe TRBD2 (6 bases). Germline CDR1 and CDR2: SEHNR and FQNEAQ (reference sequence). The CDR3 length is 16 residues. CDR3: CASRPTSGDYTEELFF. In nucleotides, the CDR3 is TGTGCCAGCAGGCCAACCTCGGGGGATTACACCGAGGAGCTGTTTTTT.

The chain employs TRBV6-2 or TRBV6-3 and TRBJ1-2; maybe TRBD1 (6 bases). This CDR3 contains 15 residues. Between the trimmed V and J ends, which lost 7 bases and 1 base, there was a span of 16 bases. The germline CDR1 and CDR2 sequences are MNHEY and SVGEGT. For the CDR3, the DNA is TGTGCCAGCACGCTCGGACAGAGTATTAACTATGGCTACACCTTC. Translated, it gives CASTLGQSINYGYTF.

The chain has TRBV5-1 and TRBJ2-7, with a tentative D call TRBD2 (5 bases). V shed 0 bases and J shed 1 base, with 11 bases lying between them. The germline gives CDR1 SGHRS, CDR2 YFSETQ. This CDR3 has 15 amino acids. CDR3 loop: CASSLGGRGSYEQYF. DNA for the CDR3: TGCGCCAGCAGCTTGGGGGGTCGGGGTTCCTACGAGCAGTACTTC. The complete variable domain, with remaining parts taken from reference TRBV5-1 and TRBJ2-7, reads KAGVTQTPRYLIKTRGQQVTLSCSPISGHRSVSWYQQTPGQGLQFLFEYFSETQRNKGNFPGRFSGRQFSNSRSEMNVSTLELGDSALYLCASSLGGRGSYEQYFGPGTRLTVT.

The chain uses TRBV7-9 and TRBJ2-4; a weak D match, TRBD1 (6 bases). CDR1 and CDR2 from the germline V gene are SEHNR and FQNEAQ (reference sequence). This CDR3 comprises 18 residues. Between the trimmed V and J ends, which lost 1 base and 0 bases, there was a span of 16 bases. The CDR3, as DNA: TGTGCCAGCAGCTTAGTGGGTAATCTCAGGGGAGCCAAAAACATTCAGTACTTC. It translates to CASSLVGNLRGAKNIQYF.

This clonotype was detected a few times. This rearrangement joins TRBV6-6 to TRBJ2-5; no clear D. Germline V CDR1 and CDR2: MNHNY, SVGAGI (reference sequence). The CDR3 totals 14 residues. Trimming left V 0 bases short and J 5 bases short, with 10 bases between. The CDR3 reads CASSYSSNGETQYF. Written as DNA, the CDR3 is TGTGCCAGCAGTTACTCGAGCAATGGGGAGACCCAGTACTTC.

This clonotype occurred a few times. The rearrangement uses TRBV7-6 and TRBJ2-3; D gene ambiguous. Germline CDR1 is SGHVS and CDR2 is FNYEAQ. The CDR3 is 12 residues long. The V end lost 2 bases, the J end lost 4 bases, and 4 bases lay between the germline ends. DNA for the CDR3: TGTGCCAGCAGCTTACCAGCAGATACGCAGTATTTT. Protein product: CASSLPADTQYF.

This clonotype came up a few times. The chain links TRBV12-3 or TRBV12-4 to TRBJ1-4; TRBD1 is a possible D gene (5 bases). V lost 7 bases and J lost 4, with 16 bases in between. The CDR3 runs 15 residues. CDR3 in amino acids: CASTITGFNNEKLFF. CDR3 DNA: TGTGCCAGCACCATAACAGGATTCAATAATGAAAAACTGTTTTTT.

This clonotype has just a few counts. The CDR3 region has the DNA TGTGCCAGTAGTGACCGGGCAAGCACAGATACGCAGTATTTT. Amino acid sequence: CASSDRASTDTQYF. This rearrangement joins TRBV19 to TRBJ2-3; D call uncertain. CDR1 LNHDA and CDR2 SQIVND come from the germline V gene (reference sequence). With 5 bases removed from V and 0 bases from J, the gap between germline ends came to 9 bases. This CDR3 is 14 amino acids long.

The chain combines TRBV6-5 with TRBJ2-2; D is possibly TRBD1 (5 bases). There are 15 residues in the CDR3. Trimming took 1 base from V and 4 from J, leaving 10 bases between them. Per the germline V gene, CDR1 is MNHEY and CDR2 is SVGAGI. In nucleotides, the CDR3 is TGTGCCAGCAGTTACTTCCAGGGCCGCACCGGGGAGCTGTTTTTT. Protein: CASSYFQGRTGELFF.

This clonotype has a handful of counts. The gene calls are TRBV12-3 or TRBV12-4 and TRBJ1-5, with TRBD1 matching 8 bases. After removal of 5 bases from V and 4 bases from J, the junction contained 13 bases not matched to a gene. The CDR3 loop spans 17 amino acids. The CDR3 loop reads CASSPAGGQGQNQPQHF. CDR3 DNA sequence: TGTGCCAGCAGTCCCGCCGGCGGACAGGGCCAAAATCAGCCCCAGCATTTT.

This clonotype was observed at least ten times. V is TRBV20-1 and J is TRBJ2-3, with TRBD2 identical over 7 bases. After removal of 0 bases from V and 0 bases from J, the junction contained 3 bases not matched to a gene. The CDR3 sequence is 15 residues long. Germline values: CDR1 DFQATT, CDR2 SNEGSKA (reference sequence). The CDR3 protein is CSAREASGSTDTQYF. The CDR3 DNA reads as TGCAGTGCTAGAGAGGCTAGCGGAAGCACAGATACGCAGTATTTT.

This clonotype has at least ten counts. The gene calls are TRBV7-6 and TRBJ2-3, with D unclear. Germline V gene sequence: CDR1 SGHVS, CDR2 FNYEAQ. Trimming left V 4 bases short and J 3 bases short, with 5 bases between. The CDR3 totals 12 residues. In DNA, the CDR3 is TGTGCCAGCAGCTCCCGTACAGATACGCAGTATTTT. It codes for CASSSRTDTQYF.

Many counts were recorded for this clonotype. This chain joins TRBV5-1 and TRBJ2-3; D might be TRBD1 or TRBD2, each matching 5 bases. The CDR3 length is 15 residues. V was trimmed by 0 bases and J by 6 bases, leaving 14 bases between them. CDR1 and CDR2 (germline): SGHRS, YFSETQ. The CDR3 is CASSLGQFGDDTQYF. For the CDR3, the DNA is TGCGCCAGCAGCTTGGGGCAATTTGGGGACGATACGCAGTATTTT. Filled out from reference TRBV5-1 and TRBJ2-3, the complete variable domain reads KAGVTQTPRYLIKTRGQQVTLSCSPISGHRSVSWYQQTPGQGLQFLFEYFSETQRNKGNFPGRFSGRQFSNSRSEMNVSTLELGDSALYLCASSLGQFGDDTQYFGPGTRLTVL.

The chain uses TRBV6-5 and TRBJ2-1, with D hard to call. Trimming left V 5 bases short and J 5 bases short, with 4 bases between. The CDR3 is 11 amino acids. Germline CDR1 and CDR2: MNHEY and SVGAGI. The CDR3: CASSVNNEQFF. The CDR3 DNA reads as TGTGCCAGCAGTGTTAACAATGAGCAGTTCTTC.

This clonotype has a handful of counts. V usage is TRBV5-4 and J usage is TRBJ2-1; 9 nucleotides line up with TRBD2. This CDR3 has 15 residues. J lost 5 bases, V lost 3 bases, and 6 bases had no gene match. Germline V gene lookup returns CDR1 SGHNT and CDR2 YYREEE (reference sequence). The CDR3 DNA follows: TGTGCCAGCAGCTCCGCGGGACTAGCAGACAATGAGCAGTTCTTC. Its translation: CASSSAGLADNEQFF.

This clonotype was observed a few times. The chain links TRBV18 to TRBJ2-2; the match to TRBD2 covers 7 bases. Germline V gene data show CDR1 as KGHSH and CDR2 as LQKENI. The J segment lost 0 bases and the V segment lost 5 bases, leaving 3 bases of the junction unmatched. The CDR3 is made up of 15 amino acids. In DNA, the CDR3 is TGTGCCAGCTCAGCGAGCGGGGCGAACACCGGGGAGCTGTTTTTT. This sequence encodes CASSASGANTGELFF. The full variable domain, its missing parts supplied by reference TRBV18 and TRBJ2-2, is NAGVMQNPRHLVRRRGQEARLRCSPMKGHSHVYWYRQLPEEGLKFMVYLQKENIIDESGMPKERFSAEFPKEGPSILRIQQVVRGDSAAYFCASSASGANTGELFFGEGSRLTVL.